Listed below are T cell receptor beta chains from one sample, sequenced in a study of shared clonotypes between healthy human individuals. TCRdb keeps only in-frame clones here, not all; method: immunoSEQ multiplex PCR. The sample has about 2 million clones, roughly 95% seen once; the top ten hold approximately 0.13%. The specimen sequenced was naive CD4+ T cells sorted from blood. The receptors were sampled from a man aged 18 to 29 in good health. CDR3s include the opening cysteine and the closing phenylalanine or tryptophan. A D gene is named only where the DNA matches it firmly. Clone sizes are given selectively: once, few, many, or a class where the clone is expanded.

D: -
J: TRBJ1-6
length: 17
size: -
V: TRBV5-8
DNA: TGTGCCAGCAGCTTGGATGGAGGGGCCATCTATAATTCACCCCTCCACTTT
CDR3: CASSLDGGAIYNSPLHF

D: TRBD1
J: TRBJ2-7
length: 13
size: -
V: TRBV28
DNA: TGTGCCAGCCACGGACAGGGCTCCTACGAGCAGTACTTC
CDR3: CASHGQGSYEQYF

D: -
J: TRBJ1-4
length: 17
size: -
V: TRBV11-2
DNA: TGTGCCAGCAGCTTAGGGGCAAAAGGGGCAACTAATGAAAAACTGTTTTTT
CDR3: CASSLGAKGATNEKLFF

D: TRBD1
J: TRBJ1-1
length: 15
size: -
V: TRBV11-2
DNA: TGTGCCAGCAGCTTAGCACAGGGGGAGTGGACTGAAGCTTTCTTT
CDR3: CASSLAQGEWTEAFF

D: TRBD2
J: TRBJ2-3
length: 15
size: -
V: TRBV7-9
DNA: TGTGCCAGCAGCCAACTAGCGGGGGTTGTAGATACGCAGTATTTT
CDR3: CASSQLAGVVDTQYF

D: -
J: TRBJ1-5
length: 14
size: -
V: TRBV18
DNA: TGTGCCAGCTCTACCATGGGTAGCAATCAGCCCCAGCATTTT
CDR3: CASSTMGSNQPQHF

D: -
J: TRBJ2-5
length: 11
size: -
V: TRBV6-5
DNA: TGTGCCAGCCGAAGGGGGGAGACCCAGTACTTC
CDR3: CASRRGETQYF

D: -
J: TRBJ2-1
length: 13
size: -
V: TRBV10-1
DNA: TGCGCCAGCAGTAAGGACGGCTACAATGAGCAGTTCTTC
CDR3: CASSKDGYNEQFF

D: -
J: TRBJ2-2
length: 16
size: -
V: TRBV5-1
DNA: TGCGCCAGCAGCTTGCGGTCAGGGATGAACACCGGGGAGCTGTTTTTT
CDR3: CASSLRSGMNTGELFF

D: TRBD1
J: TRBJ1-4
length: 13
size: -
V: TRBV7-9
DNA: TGTGCCAGCAGCTTGTCAGGGGGAGAAAAACTGTTTTTT
CDR3: CASSLSGGEKLFF

D: TRBD2
J: TRBJ2-1
length: 16
size: -
V: TRBV7-2
DNA: TGTGCCAGCAGCTTAGATGGTAGCGGGGGGGCCAATGAGCAGTTCTTC
CDR3: CASSLDGSGGANEQFF

D: -
J: TRBJ1-2
length: 13
size: -
V: TRBV10-3
DNA: TGTGCCATCCAAACCCGGGGATCCGATGGCTACACCTTC
CDR3: CAIQTRGSDGYTF

D: -
J: TRBJ2-5
length: 15
size: -
V: TRBV19
DNA: TGTGCCAGTAGTATAATGAGGCAGTCCCAAGAGACCCAGTACTTC
CDR3: CASSIMRQSQETQYF

D: -
J: TRBJ1-4
length: 15
size: -
V: TRBV4-3
DNA: TGCGCCAGCAGCCAAGGCCGAGCCCCTAATGAAAAACTGTTTTTT
CDR3: CASSQGRAPNEKLFF

D: TRBD2
J: TRBJ2-3
length: 15
size: -
V: TRBV29-1
DNA: TGCAGCGTTGATAGGCTAGCGGGGGGCACAGATACGCAGTATTTT
CDR3: CSVDRLAGGTDTQYF

D: TRBD2
J: TRBJ2-5
length: 16
size: -
V: TRBV9
DNA: TGTGCCAGCAGCGCAGCGGGAGGGCCCGGGTTAGAGACCCAGTACTTC
CDR3: CASSAAGGPGLETQYF

D: -
J: TRBJ1-4
length: 14
size: -
V: TRBV28
DNA: TGTGCCAGCAGTCAAGAGGTTCTCAAGGAAAAACTGTTTTTT
CDR3: CASSQEVLKEKLFF

D: -
J: TRBJ1-1
length: 13
size: -
V: TRBV30
DNA: TGTGCCTGGAGTCGGCAGGGAGGGTGGGTAGCTTTCTTT
CDR3: CAWSRQGGWVAFF

D: -
J: TRBJ1-5
length: 14
size: -
V: TRBV6-1
DNA: TGTGCCAGCAGGGTCCCAATTAGCAATCAGCCCCAGCATTTT
CDR3: CASRVPISNQPQHF

D: TRBD1
J: TRBJ2-7
length: 13
size: -
V: TRBV28
DNA: TGTGCCAGCAGACGGGACAGGGTGGGGGAGCAGTACTTC
CDR3: CASRRDRVGEQYF

D: -
J: TRBJ1-5
length: 14
size: once
V: TRBV10-3
DNA: TGTGCCATCAGTGAGAAACGAAGAGTTCTGCCCCAGCATTTT
CDR3: CAISEKRRVLPQHF

D: TRBD2
J: TRBJ2-3
length: 15
size: once
V: TRBV11-2
DNA: TGTGCCAGCAGCTTAGGCGGGGGGACGACAGATACGCAGTATTTT
CDR3: CASSLGGGTTDTQYF

D: -
J: TRBJ2-3
length: 12
size: -
V: TRBV19
DNA: TGTGCCAGTAGTAACTGGGGAGATACGCAGTATTTT
CDR3: CASSNWGDTQYF

D: TRBD2
J: TRBJ2-5
length: 16
size: -
V: TRBV19
DNA: TGTGCCAGTAGTCCCAGACTAGCGGGTCGGGGAGAGACCCAGTACTTC
CDR3: CASSPRLAGRGETQYF

D: TRBD1
J: TRBJ1-5
length: 16
size: -
V: TRBV6-1
DNA: TGTGCCAGCAGTGACGTCAGACAAGGGGGCTTTCAGCCCCAGCATTTT
CDR3: CASSDVRQGGFQPQHF

D: -
J: TRBJ1-6
length: 15
size: once
V: TRBV2
DNA: TGTGCCAGCAGCTCTGAGACGGGGACCGGTTCACCCCTCCACTTT
CDR3: CASSSETGTGSPLHF

D: TRBD1
J: TRBJ1-2
length: 12
size: -
V: TRBV6-5
DNA: TGTGCCAGCAGTTACCTCACAGGGGCCTACACCTTC
CDR3: CASSYLTGAYTF

D: -
J: TRBJ2-3
length: 16
size: -
V: TRBV30
DNA: TGTGCCTGGAGTCAGGGAGGAGGGCTCGGCACAGATACGCAGTATTTT
CDR3: CAWSQGGGLGTDTQYF

D: TRBD1
J: TRBJ2-3
length: 15
size: -
V: TRBV5-6
DNA: TGTGCCAGCAGCTCACAGGGGTCCCTCACAGATACGCAGTATTTT
CDR3: CASSSQGSLTDTQYF